The present T cell receptor beta chain was sequenced within a study of cytomegalovirus exposure and HLA in healthy donors. In the study overall: The use of the same platform for the 130 or so validation repertoires and the approximately 690 first-cohort repertoires was reported by a later analysis.

Details on this clone: Its cognate antigen is unknown.

General study findings and limits: Reportedly, diagnosis of cytomegalovirus status by the classifier showed high specificity and sensitivity.

Germline V gene lookup returns CDR1 SGHTA and CDR2 FQGNSA. The CDR3 covers 13 residues. V was cut by 1 base and J by 5 bases, with 8 bases left in between. Data came from immunoSEQ multiplex PCR; TCRdb stores just in-frame clones and leaves some out. The table includes tens of thousands of clones, roughly 89% detected once. The TCR sequence derives from a woman aged 18 to 35 in good health and CMV-seropositive. This chain uses TRBV7-2 with TRBJ2-5; no reliable D call. Sequenced material: PBMCs. CDR3 coding DNA: TGTGCCAGCAGCTTAGTTCTAGTTGAGACCCAGTACTTC. Its protein product is CASSLVLVETQYF.